This T cell receptor (beta chain) was documented in a study of Ad26.COV2.S vaccination and SARS-CoV-2 variants. Findings of the study overall: Measures of TCR breadth and depth may have fallen short of total T cell responses.

This clone was detected only a few times. Its antigen remains unknown. This CDR3 has 15 residues. CDR1 is LNHNV, CDR2 YYDKDF, per germline (reference sequence). J lost 2 bases, V lost 11 bases, and 13 bases had no gene match. Treatment specified: 15 to 20 received Ad26.COV2.S at low or high dose, single or two shots; about 5 received placebo; per-sample allocation not given. Sampling was performed 63 days after the first vaccine or placebo injection. In the vaccine, an Ad26 vector expressed the SARS-CoV-2 spike of the Wuhan strain. Profiling relied on immunoSEQ multiplex PCR, and the TCRdb table lists in-frame clones only, not all of them. The sample contains 380,000 or so clones, roughly four fifths of which appear only once.

The V and J genes are TRBV15 and TRBJ2-5; 8 bases match TRBD1. This clonotype was obtained from a person aged 18-60 years who received the Ad26.COV2.S COVID-19 vaccine or a placebo. Sequenced here: peripheral blood, sampled in a trial of Ad26.COV2.S vaccine versus placebo. The CDR3 DNA reads as TGTGCCTCGGGAACCAAAACAGGGGGTCAAGAGACCCAGTACTTC. It specifies CASGTKTGGQETQYF.